A selection of T cell receptor beta chains follows, all from one sample in a study of T cell repertoires in cytomegalovirus infection. Each CDR3 protein is one row after TCRdb ran MiXCR on the reads. The sample yields tens of thousands of distinct CDR3 sequences, approximately 46% seen once. No antigen is known for these receptors. Material: CD8+ T cells from cultured PBMCs, obtained from culture after CMV antigen stimulation. These receptors came from a human donor in good health (CMV status not recorded). Some clones in this sample may be carry-over from other donors' samples. CDR3s include the opening cysteine and the closing phenylalanine or tryptophan. The D gene is left open where the match is weak. Size tells how often a clone was seen (once, few, many) or the class of an expanded clone, and some rows leave it out.

d_gene	abundance	v_gene	j_gene	CDR3nt	CDR3aa
TRBD1	.	TRBV5-6	TRBJ1-2	TGTGCCAGCAGCCTTCAACCGGCAGGGGGCGACTATGGCTACACCTTC	CASSLQPAGGDYGYTF
.	few	TRBV6-1	TRBJ2-2	TGTGCCAGCCGGGACAAGAACACCGGGGAGCTGTTTTTT	CASRDKNTGELFF
TRBD1	few	TRBV7-2	TRBJ2-5	TGTGCCAGCAGCCCTGGACAGGGAAGTGCCTTACAGACCCAGTACTTC	CASSPGQGSALQTQYF
.	few	TRBV7-2	TRBJ1-4	TGTGCCAGCAGCTTAACAGGGAGTAGATCTAATGAAAAACTGTTTTTT	CASSLTGSRSNEKLFF
.	.	TRBV7-3	TRBJ2-3	TGTGCCAGCAGCTTAACACCAGCCCCTAGCACAGATACGCAGTATTTT	CASSLTPAPSTDTQYF
.	few	TRBV5-5	TRBJ1-5	TGTGCCAGCAGACTTGGGAGCAATCAGCCCCAGCATTTT	CASRLGSNQPQHF
.	.	TRBV5-1	TRBJ1-2	TGCGCCAGCAGCCCGCGGGGGGATGAAGAAGGCTACACCTTC	CASSPRGDEEGYTF
TRBD1	.	TRBV7-2	TRBJ2-1	TGTGCCAGCAGCTTAGAGGGACAGGGCTCCTACAATGAGCAGTTCTTC	CASSLEGQGSYNEQFF
.	.	TRBV12-3/TRBV12-4	TRBJ1-1	TGTGCCAGCAGTCCGATGGGGGTCACTGAAGCTTTCTTT	CASSPMGVTEAFF
.	few	TRBV7-3	TRBJ1-1	TGTGCCAGCAGCTTAGACGCCGCAGGGGTGAACACTGAAGCTTTCTTT	CASSLDAAGVNTEAFF
.	.	TRBV7-6	TRBJ1-5	TGTGCCAGCAGCCCTGAAGCGGGGCCAGATCAGCCCCAGCATTTT	CASSPEAGPDQPQHF
.	.	TRBV11-2	TRBJ2-7	TGTGCCAGCAGCTTATTAACCTACGAGCAGTACTTC	CASSLLTYEQYF
TRBD1	.	TRBV6-4	TRBJ2-1	TGTGCCAGCAGTGACCCACTGGACAGGGGCGAAAATGAGCAGTTCTTC	CASSDPLDRGENEQFF
TRBD2	.	TRBV7-2	TRBJ2-1	TGTGCCAGCAGCTTAAGGCTAGCGGGGGCTTTGTACAATGAGCAGTTCTTC	CASSLRLAGALYNEQFF
TRBD2	.	TRBV7-6	TRBJ2-1	TGTGCCATCCCAGAACTAGCGAGAAATGAGCAGTTCTTC	CAIPELARNEQFF
.	.	TRBV3-1	TRBJ1-1	TGTGCCAGCAGCCAAGAGGAAGGCAGGACTGACACTGAAGCTTTCTTT	CASSQEEGRTDTEAFF
TRBD2	.	TRBV6-1	TRBJ2-1	TGTGCCAGCAGTTTGCTAGCGGTAAACAATGAGCAGTTCTTC	CASSLLAVNNEQFF
.	few	TRBV7-3	TRBJ2-1	TGTGCCAGCAGCCCCAATCGACTAGTTCGAGGCAATGAGCAGTTCTTC	CASSPNRLVRGNEQFF
.	.	TRBV12-3/TRBV12-4	TRBJ2-7	TGTGCCAGCAGTTTGACGAGATACGAGCAGTACTTC	CASSLTRYEQYF
TRBD1	.	TRBV5-1	TRBJ1-1	TGCGCCAGCAGCGCTACGGACAGGGGTTTGATTACTGAAGCTTTCTTT	CASSATDRGLITEAFF
.	.	TRBV28	TRBJ2-7	TGTGCCAGCAGTTTAACGGCGGGACGGTCCTACGAGCAGTACTTC	CASSLTAGRSYEQYF
.	many	TRBV7-8	TRBJ2-7	TGTGCCAGCAGCTGGGAAACCCCTGGCGAGGCGCAGTACTTC	CASSWETPGEAQYF
.	.	TRBV10-1	TRBJ1-2	TGCGCCAGGGCAACCAAAAACAGGGCCCCGCTGGGTGGCTACACCTTC	CARATKNRAPLGGYTF
TRBD1	.	TRBV20-1	TRBJ1-3	TGCAGTGCTAGAGAAATCACAGGGGAAGAAAACACCATATATTTT	CSAREITGEENTIYF
.	.	TRBV20-1	TRBJ2-5	TGCAGTGCAACCGACAGGGAGGGAGAGACCCAGTACTTC	CSATDREGETQYF
TRBD1	.	TRBV19	TRBJ1-1	TGTGCCAGTGTACAGGGGGCGATGAACACTGAAGCTTTCTTT	CASVQGAMNTEAFF
.	few	TRBV7-6	TRBJ2-1	TGTGCCAGCACCCCAGGAGGGGGCAGCCGTGAGCAGTTCTTC	CASTPGGGSREQFF
.	.	TRBV29-1	TRBJ2-5	TGCAGCGTTGAATGGGGACGTAAGACCCAGTACTTC	CSVEWGRKTQYF
.	.	TRBV29-1	TRBJ2-5	TGCAGCGTTACTGAGGGAAGCCAAGAGACCCAGTACTTC	CSVTEGSQETQYF
.	.	TRBV7-9	TRBJ2-5	TGTGCCAGCAGCTTGGTGTCCCAGGGAGGGACCCAGTACTTC	CASSLVSQGGTQYF
TRBD2	many	TRBV6-4	TRBJ2-1	TGTGCCAGCAGCCCGGGACTAGCGGGCCATGAGCAGTTCTTC	CASSPGLAGHEQFF
.	few	TRBV4-1	TRBJ2-1	TGCGCCAGCAGCCAAGATGGATTGGATGAGCAGTTCTTC	CASSQDGLDEQFF
.	.	TRBV25-1	TRBJ1-5	TGTGCCAGCTCTTCGGGGAAACTGAGCAATCAGCCCCAGCATTTT	CASSSGKLSNQPQHF
.	few	TRBV2	TRBJ1-2	TGTGCCAGCTTCTCTCGAGGGACCTTCGGTCGATATGGCTACACCTTC	CASFSRGTFGRYGYTF
.	few	TRBV7-9	TRBJ2-7	TGTGCCAGCAGCTTAGACAGGGTAGGCTACGAGCAGTACTTC	CASSLDRVGYEQYF
TRBD1	.	TRBV7-9	TRBJ1-1	TGTGCCAGCAGCCCCCTCCGTCGGGACAGCGTGAACACTGAAGCTTTCTTT	CASSPLRRDSVNTEAFF
.	.	TRBV2	TRBJ1-4	TGTGCCAGCATTCTCGACAGTCATAATGAAAAACTGTTTTTT	CASILDSHNEKLFF
.	.	TRBV2	TRBJ1-6	TGTGCCAGCAGTGAATGGACAGCGACGAATTCACCCCTCCACTTT	CASSEWTATNSPLHF
.	few	TRBV7-8	TRBJ1-5	TGTGCCAGCAGCTTAGCGACAGTCAGGGGAAACAATCAGCCCCAGCATTTT	CASSLATVRGNNQPQHF
.	.	TRBV6-1	TRBJ2-7	TGTGCCAGCAGTTACAGGGGAGGGGGCTACGAGCAGTACTTC	CASSYRGGGYEQYF
TRBD1	.	TRBV7-6	TRBJ1-2	TGTGCCAGCAGCTTAGCAGTCCCGGCAGGGGGTAACTATGGCTACACCTTC	CASSLAVPAGGNYGYTF
.	.	TRBV7-6	TRBJ2-3	TGTGCCAGCAGCTTAGTAGGAGGTGGGAGTGGAGGCACAGATACGCAGTATTTT	CASSLVGGGSGGTDTQYF
.	many	TRBV7-8	TRBJ2-6	TGTGCCAGCAGCTCCGCTAGCTGGGGGGCCAACGTCCTGACTTTC	CASSSASWGANVLTF
TRBD2	once	TRBV19	TRBJ2-1	TGTGCCAGTAGTATCGGGGCTAGCGGGGGGAGGGGCGAGCAGTTCTTC	CASSIGASGGRGEQFF
TRBD1	few	TRBV7-3	TRBJ2-1	TGTGCCAGCAGCCCAGGGACAGCTGAAACAAGCTCCTACAATGAGCAGTTCTTC	CASSPGTAETSSYNEQFF
.	.	TRBV25-1	TRBJ1-5	TGTGCCAGCAGTGAGGGGATCGGTAAGCCCCAGCATTTT	CASSEGIGKPQHF
.	.	TRBV6-1	TRBJ1-2	TGTGCCAGCAGTGAAGCGCCGGAGGCAGATGGCTACACCTTC	CASSEAPEADGYTF
TRBD2	.	TRBV20-1	TRBJ2-3	TGCAGTGCCAGAGATGGGGAGCGGGGGAGGGATACGCAGTATTTT	CSARDGERGRDTQYF
TRBD1	.	TRBV6-6	TRBJ1-4	TGTGCCAGCAGCTTACAGGGGTATGAAGAAAAACTGTTTTTT	CASSLQGYEEKLFF
.	few	TRBV27	TRBJ1-1	TGTGCCAGCAGTCCCTTACAGGGTAGGGGCACTGAAGCTTTCTTT	CASSPLQGRGTEAFF
.	.	TRBV4-1	TRBJ1-2	TGCGCCAGCAGCCAAGATCCCGGGGTCCGTGGCTACACCTTC	CASSQDPGVRGYTF
.	.	TRBV12-3/TRBV12-4	TRBJ1-1	TGTGCCAGCAGTTTAGCCGGGGGAGTTAGGGAGGCTTTCTTT	CASSLAGGVREAFF
.	few	TRBV5-6	TRBJ2-1	TGTGCCAGCAGCTTACCGGGACACTTAGCCTACAATGAGCAGTTCTTC	CASSLPGHLAYNEQFF
.	.	TRBV20-1	TRBJ1-1	TGCAGAGCGGGACAGAACACTGAAGCTTTCTTT	CRAGQNTEAFF
.	few	TRBV6-1	TRBJ1-2	TGTGCCAGCGGCTCATCCTTCCCCTATGGCTACACCTTC	CASGSSFPYGYTF